This T cell receptor beta chain was captured in a study of blood T cell repertoires in COVID-19. For the study at large: The United States, Italy and Spain were the sources of the acute and convalescent COVID-19 samples. Sources were T cells, B-cell-depleted T cells, or PBMCs; the material itself was cDNA or gDNA.

Participants spanned ages about 18 to 90 years and resided in roughly 26 US areas. Per the study methods: How many nucleated cells were present was estimated from reference gene primer amplification. Only in-frame clones appear in the TCRdb table, and some are missing; sequencing was by immunoSEQ multiplex PCR. The V and J calls and clone size were taken over from that table, and D and trimming were inferred from the DNA. This table holds about 200,000 clones, 65% to 90% found once. There are 16 residues in the CDR3. The germline gives CDR1 SEHNR, CDR2 FQNEAQ (reference sequence). The V end was cut by 5 bases, the J end by 6 bases, with 20 bases between.

The sequence came from a woman in her thirties or forties with acute COVID-19. Sequences were obtained from PBMCs or T cells enriched from blood (not recorded which). The rearrangement joins TRBV7-9 to TRBJ2-4, with TRBD2 as a possible D gene (6 bases). DNA of the CDR3: TGTGCCAGCAGCCCTTGGAGGGGCTGGGATTTAAACATTCAGTACTTC. This codes for CASSPWRGWDLNIQYF.